Sequencing of this T cell receptor (beta chain) was carried out in a study of glioma-infiltrating T cells after dendritic cell vaccination. The trim removed 3 bases at V and 5 bases at J, leaving 10 bases unmatched. Germline loops: CDR1 SGDLS, CDR2 YYNGEE. This CDR3 has 15 amino acids. TCRdb's copy holds only in-frame clones and misses some; the assay was immunoSEQ multiplex PCR. The sample contains tens of thousands of clones, around nine tenths of which appear only once. This sequence joins TRBV9 and TRBJ2-5, with 7 bases fitting TRBD1. This material consisted of blood, taken before dendritic cell vaccination. This TCR was recovered from a human donor with glioblastoma. CDR3 loop: CASSAIQGRAETQYF. The CDR3 nucleotides are TGTGCCAGCAGCGCTATACAGGGGAGAGCGGAGACCCAGTACTTC.